Given below is one T cell receptor (beta chain) in context. Its antigen is unidentified. This sample is drawn from a study of CD8 T cells in ankylosing spondylitis. Regarding the study as a whole: CD8+ cells made up the disease-linked clones, which were relatively rare in peripheral blood. The study identified a TCR beta motif of several highly homologous variants that appeared characteristic of ankylosing spondylitis blood. Significant enrichment of disease-linked clones was reportedly seen in matched ankylosing spondylitis synovial fluid. Past studies reported some motif variants in reactive arthritis synovial fluid and blood.

Germline V lookup: CDR1 SGHVS, CDR2 FNYEAQ. CDR3 size: 14 residues. The junction had 5 bases not matched to a gene; V was cut back by 3 bases and J by 4 bases. The TCR beta libraries were generated through quantitative 5'-RACE incorporating molecular barcodes. TCRdb passed the 5' RACE reads through MiXCR, listing each CDR3 protein once. Among a few hundred thousand distinct CDR3 sequences listed, 20% to 25% were seen once. This TCR came from a male donor with ankylosing spondylitis. The sequenced sample was blood, either unsorted or a sorted T cell fraction (not recorded which). The rearrangement joins TRBV7-6 to TRBJ2-5; TRBD1 matches 7 bases. CDR3 sequence: CASSFQQGRETQYF. As DNA, the CDR3 is TGTGCCAGCAGCTTTCAACAGGGGAGAGAGACCCAGTACTTC.